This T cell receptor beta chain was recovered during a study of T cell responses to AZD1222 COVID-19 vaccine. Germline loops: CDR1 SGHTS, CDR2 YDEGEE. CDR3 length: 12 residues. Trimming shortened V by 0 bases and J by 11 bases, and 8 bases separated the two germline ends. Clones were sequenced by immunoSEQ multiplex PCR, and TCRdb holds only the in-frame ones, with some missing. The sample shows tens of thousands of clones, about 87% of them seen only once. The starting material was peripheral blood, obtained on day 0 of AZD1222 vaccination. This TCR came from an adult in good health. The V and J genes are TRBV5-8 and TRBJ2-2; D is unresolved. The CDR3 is CASSLGRPELFF. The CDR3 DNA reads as TGTGCCAGCAGCTTGGGACGCCCAGAGCTGTTTTTT. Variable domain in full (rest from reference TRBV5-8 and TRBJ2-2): EAGVTQSPTHLIKTRGQQATLRCSPISGHTSVYWYQQALGLGLQFLLWYDEGEERNRGNFPPRFSGRQFPNYSSELNVNALELEDSALYLCASSLGRPELFFGEGSRLTVL.